These 17 T cell receptor beta chains were sequenced from one sample in a study of T cell responses to AZD1222 COVID-19 vaccine listed by TCRdb under 2021. Receptor amplification or capture employed the immunoSEQ multiplex PCR assay. TCRdb provides this immuneACCESS table in a form limited to in-frame rearrangements. Some clones are lacking; in checked studies, under half of them reflect an unresolved V gene, and why the rest are absent is not known. The sample has approximately 120,000 clones on record, approximately 89% of them singletons. Of the sample, 4.4% falls within the top ten clones. In light of the paper, this sample's time point label describes: about 28 days (+/-7) after the second vaccine dose. Sample: peripheral blood, taken 28 days after the second AZD1222 dose. Receptors were obtained from an adult who received the AZD1222 COVID-19 vaccine.

This sequence joins TRBV6-2 or TRBV6-3 and TRBJ2-3, with 9 bases aligning to TRBD2. This CDR3 has 16 residues. V lost 0 bases, J lost 4 bases, and 5 bases stayed unmatched. Germline V gives CDR1 MNHEY, CDR2 SVGEGT. This CDR3 reads CASSYSGGGAPDTQYF. CDR3 coding DNA: TGTGCCAGCAGTTACTCAGGCGGGGGGGCACCAGATACGCAGTATTTT.

V is TRBV18 and J is TRBJ1-2; TRBD1 agrees at 10 bases. The CDR3 totals 16 residues. Per germline, CDR1 KGHSH and CDR2 LQKENI. The V segment lost 2 bases and the J segment 2 bases; nucleotides outside the gene matches: 5. CDR3 sequence (DNA): TGTGCCAGCTCACCAACGGGGACAGGGGCGAACTATGGCTACACCTTC. Translating it yields CASSPTGTGANYGYTF. Complete variable domain (other parts from reference TRBV18 and TRBJ1-2): NAGVMQNPRHLVRRRGQEARLRCSPMKGHSHVYWYRQLPEEGLKFMVYLQKENIIDESGMPKERFSAEFPKEGPSILRIQQVVRGDSAAYFCASSPTGTGANYGYTFGSGTRLTVV.

This clone is a singleton in its sample. The CDR3 coding sequence is TGTGCCAGCAGCTTTCTAGCGGGGGGAAATGAGCAGTTCTTC. The encoded protein is CASSFLAGGNEQFF. The V and J genes are TRBV7-9 and TRBJ2-1; TRBD2 matches at 11 bases. This CDR3 is built from 14 residues. Germline V lookup: CDR1 SEHNR, CDR2 FQNEAQ (reference sequence). J was trimmed by 7 bases and V by 3 bases; bases with no gene match: 2.

The chain carries TRBV10-1 and TRBJ1-6; D may be TRBD1 (6 bases). The CDR3 covers 16 residues. Trimming removed 2 bases at V and 5 bases at J, with 13 bases between. From germline, CDR1 is WNHNN and CDR2 SYGVQD (reference sequence). As DNA, the CDR3 is TGCGCCAGCAGTGAGAGCCCGGGACAAAATAATTCACCCCTCCACTTT. Protein sequence: CASSESPGQNNSPLHF.

V gene TRBV27 combines with J gene TRBJ2-7, with 10 bases lining up with TRBD2. Germline V gene sequence: CDR1 MNHEY, CDR2 SMNVEV (reference sequence). J gave up 7 bases and V 8 bases, and 8 bases lay outside the gene matches. There are 13 residues in the CDR3. CDR3 residues: CASASGRAGEQYF. In DNA, the CDR3 is TGTGCCAGCGCCAGCGGGAGGGCCGGGGAGCAGTACTTC.

This clone was seen more than once but under ten times. This sequence joins TRBV25-1 and TRBJ1-2, with D possibly matching TRBD1 (6 bases). V shed 4 bases and J shed 4 bases, with 10 bases lying between them. Germline-derived CDR1 and CDR2 are MGHDK and SYGVNS. This CDR3 region has 13 residues. This CDR3 reads CASSGQASYGYTF. The CDR3 coding sequence is TGTGCCAGCAGTGGACAGGCCAGCTATGGCTACACCTTC.

The chain uses TRBV30 and TRBJ2-2, with D possibly matching TRBD1 (6 bases). Deletions cut 1 base from V and 8 bases from J, with 14 bases between. The CDR3 consists of 14 residues. The germline gives CDR1 GTSNPN, CDR2 SVGIG (reference sequence). The chain's CDR3 is CAWSETGLLGELFF. The CDR3 coding sequence is TGTGCCTGGAGTGAAACAGGGTTACTGGGGGAGCTGTTTTTT.

This clone was seen a handful of times. The rearrangement links TRBV6-5 to TRBJ2-1; unclear D gene. This CDR3 has 15 residues. CDR1 is MNHEY and CDR2 is SVGAGI in the germline V gene. V was pared by 5 bases and J by 2 bases, with 13 bases between. The CDR3 spells CASSRHLQPYNEQFF. DNA for the CDR3: TGTGCCAGCAGTAGACACCTTCAACCCTACAATGAGCAGTTCTTC.

The V call is TRBV30, the J call TRBJ2-7; TRBD1 agrees at 8 bases. Germline CDR1 and CDR2: GTSNPN and SVGIG (reference sequence). Trimming at V came to 5 bases and at J to 0 bases, leaving 6 bases not matched to a gene. The CDR3 spans 14 residues. CDR3 coding DNA: TGTGCCTGGGCCCCCGACAGGGGCTCCTACGAGCAGTACTTC. Translation gives CAWAPDRGSYEQYF.

The J gene is TRBJ1-4, the V gene TRBV5-1; D gene ambiguous. The V end was cut by 4 bases, the J end by 6 bases, with 19 bases between. CDR1 and CDR2 from the germline V gene are SGHRS and YFSETQ. This CDR3 has 16 amino acids. The CDR3 nucleotides are TGCGCCAGCAGCCGGCGGCTTTTGGAGAGTCATGAAAAACTGTTTTTT. Translating gives CASSRRLLESHEKLFF.

The CDR3 DNA reads as TGTGCCAGCAGTGCCAGGGATTACACTGAAGCTTTCTTT. This codes for CASSARDYTEAFF. The rearrangement uses TRBV2 and TRBJ1-1, with a weak D call TRBD1 (5 bases). The CDR3 runs to 13 residues. The V gene lost 4 bases and the J gene lost 3 bases, with 9 bases spanning the gap. Per germline, CDR1 SNHLY and CDR2 FYNNEI.

The J gene is TRBJ2-7, the V gene TRBV9; a possible D gene is TRBD1 (6 bases). Trimming cost V 0 bases and J 3 bases, with 13 bases left between them. CDR1 and CDR2 (germline): SGDLS, YYNGEE. The CDR3 consists of 15 residues. Here the CDR3 DNA reads TGTGCCAGCAGCGTAGGGGGGCAGGGGAACTACGAGCAGTACTTC. It yields the protein CASSVGGQGNYEQYF.

This clone was counted a few times. CDR3 sequence (DNA): TGTGCCAGCAGTGAACGGGAAGGACTAGCTAACAATGAGCAGTTCTTC. Its translation is CASSEREGLANNEQFF. The V call is TRBV2, the J call TRBJ2-1; 8 nucleotides align to TRBD2. Trimming at V came to 2 bases and at J to 5 bases, leaving 8 bases not matched to a gene. The CDR3 consists of 16 residues. Germline V gene sequence: CDR1 SNHLY, CDR2 FYNNEI.

The V gene is TRBV4-2, the J gene TRBJ1-2; 7 bases are shared with TRBD1. The CDR3 covers 16 residues. CDR1 LGHNA and CDR2 YNFKEQ come from the germline V gene. The V segment lost 3 bases and the J segment 2 bases; nucleotides outside the gene matches: 9. This chain's CDR3 is CASSHRGQRRNYGYTF. CDR3 DNA: TGTGCCAGCAGCCATCGGGGACAGAGGAGAAACTATGGCTACACCTTC.

This chain connects TRBV21-1 to TRBJ1-1; TRBD1, the table's D call, was not compared with the DNA. TRBV21-1 counts as a pseudogene. This CDR3 comprises 14 residues. In DNA form, the CDR3 reads TGTGCCAGCAGCAACGACAGGGGGGCCGCTGAAGCTTTCTTT. Protein product: CASSNDRGAAEAFF.

This chain links TRBV5-1 with TRBJ2-7, with no clear D. V was cut by 0 bases and J by 3 bases, with 7 bases left in between. Looked up from germline, CDR1 is SGHRS and CDR2 is YFSETQ. The CDR3 consists of 13 residues. Here the CDR3 DNA reads TGCGCCAGCAGCTTGGGCGTCCACTACGAGCAGTACTTC. It encodes CASSLGVHYEQYF.

This chain connects TRBV5-8 to TRBJ1-2, with D perhaps TRBD1 (5 bases). The V end lost 1 base, the J end lost 4 bases, and 8 bases lay between the germline ends. Germline-derived CDR1 and CDR2 are SGHTS and YDEGEE. The CDR3 sequence is 13 residues long. The CDR3: CASSLTGSYGYTF. CDR3 DNA: TGTGCCAGCAGCTTGACAGGAAGCTATGGCTACACCTTC.